This is a list of T cell receptor beta chains from one sample in a study of T cell repertoires in cytomegalovirus infection. TCRdb called the reads again in MiXCR, with one record for every CDR3 protein. Of 650,000 to 900,000 distinct CDR3 sequences in the sample, about 28% are singletons; the top ten hold about an eighth. What these receptors recognize is not known. This specimen was cultured CD8+ T cells from PBMCs, taken from culture after CMV antigen stimulation. Every receptor here comes from a human donor in good health (CMV status not recorded). Some clones in this sample may be carry-over from other donors' samples. The conserved cysteine and the conserved F or W are not part of the CDR3 here. The order of the fields is V gene, J gene, D gene, CDR3 length, CDR3 protein. The D gene is left open where the match is weak.

>TRBV6-1|TRBJ1-5|TRBD1|12
ASSTDRAGQPQH
>TRBV28|TRBJ1-5|-|9
ASRGLLPQH
>TRBV7-8|TRBJ1-1|TRBD1|13
ASSLFRTGNTEAF
>TRBV4-2|TRBJ1-5|-|12
ASSPRTPDQPQH
>TRBV7-9|TRBJ1-5|TRBD1|13
ASSRDRASNQPQH
>TRBV12-3/TRBV12-4|TRBJ2-1|-|11
ASSPYRYNEQF
>TRBV7-2|TRBJ2-7|-|13
ASSLYDVITYEQY
>TRBV27|TRBJ2-7|-|12
ASSSFGGRAEQY
>TRBV2|TRBJ1-2|-|11
ATAGGQGDGYT
>TRBV5-5|TRBJ2-2|-|16
ASSLRRNGPSNTGELF
>TRBV2|TRBJ2-7|-|10
ALGEGNHEQY
>TRBV7-2|TRBJ1-1|-|13
ASSPPPGGGTEAF
>TRBV6-5|TRBJ2-3|TRBD1|12
ASRPVYGTDMQY
>TRBV7-9|TRBJ1-6|-|12
ASSLGSLYSPLH
>TRBV7-2|TRBJ2-1|TRBD1|14
ASSFGQGEIYNEQF
>TRBV7-2|TRBJ1-2|TRBD1|11
ASPPRGLDGYT
>TRBV6-8|TRBJ1-4|-|11
AVLESAGEKLF
>TRBV11-2|TRBJ1-2|-|10
AIRGDLHGYT
>TRBV6-2/TRBV6-3|TRBJ1-6|TRBD1|15
ASSYGPGQGGNSPLH
>TRBV7-3|TRBJ2-3|TRBD2|9
ASSPGLGEY
>TRBV6-1|TRBJ1-5|-|14
ASSGLVWDSNQPQH
>TRBV4-1|TRBJ2-1|TRBD1|15
ASSQSWTGRSYNEQF
>TRBV6-5|TRBJ1-1|-|14
ASSYSHFTVNTEAF
>TRBV10-3|TRBJ1-2|-|10
AILGSNYGYT
>TRBV7-9|TRBJ2-7|TRBD1|13
ASSPRTGESYEQY
>TRBV6-2/TRBV6-3|TRBJ2-3|-|12
ASSGPREPDTQY
>TRBV27|TRBJ2-2|-|14
VSSLILTANTGELF
>TRBV7-9|TRBJ2-5|-|13
ASSVLGGASETQY
>TRBV2|TRBJ2-3|TRBD2|15
ASSEPLAGGPGDTQY
>TRBV5-4|TRBJ1-2|TRBD1|13
ASSPGTGGGYGYT
>TRBV5-1|TRBJ2-7|-|12
ASSWPRRPYEQY
>TRBV12-3/TRBV12-4|TRBJ1-1|-|12
ASRPKQWYTEAF
>TRBV9|TRBJ2-5|-|13
ASSVRYRGEETQY
>TRBV10-3|TRBJ1-2|-|10
AISENVHGYT
>TRBV27|TRBJ1-1|TRBD1|13
ASSLLKGAQAEAF
>TRBV7-6|TRBJ2-7|-|12
ASSSGAETYEQY
>TRBV14|TRBJ1-2|TRBD1|14
ASSQVAGGTNYGYT
>TRBV7-2|TRBJ1-1|TRBD1|13
ASSGQVDWNTEAF
>TRBV6-2/TRBV6-3|TRBJ1-2|TRBD1|15
ASSYSGQGRWHYGYT
>TRBV29-1|TRBJ2-5|-|12
SVEWTDDQETQY
>TRBV10-3|TRBJ2-3|TRBD2|15
AIRLFSTSGGTDTQY
>TRBV12-5|TRBJ1-4|-|13
ASGLFEATNEKLF
>TRBV11-1|TRBJ1-6|TRBD1|12
ASSWGQLNSPLH
>TRBV12-3/TRBV12-4|TRBJ2-5|TRBD1|13
ASNVFGTGEKTQY
>TRBV7-9|TRBJ1-4|-|15
ASSYGNYPTTNEKLF
>TRBV6-5|TRBJ1-1|-|17
ASSYTFGTSGKVDTEAF
>TRBV6-1|TRBJ2-7|-|12
ASSFRTAAYEQY
>TRBV4-1|TRBJ1-1|-|14
ASSPLKSPQNTEAF
>TRBV7-9|TRBJ1-2|-|13
ASSPALRGDYGYT
>TRBV19|TRBJ1-1|-|10
ASSIGGNEAF
>TRBV4-1|TRBJ2-4|-|12
ASSQVQGADIQY
>TRBV9|TRBJ2-3|-|13
ASSVDASPTDTQY
>TRBV4-1|TRBJ1-1|-|14
ASSRSPGQMNTEAF
>TRBV15|TRBJ2-5|TRBD2|15
ATRIPSGTHTGETQY
>TRBV7-6|TRBJ1-1|-|10
ASGEGLAEAF